The 15 T cell receptor beta chains listed next were all sequenced from one sample in a study of blood T cell repertoires in COVID-19. TCRdb's table, derived via immunoSEQ multiplex PCR, lists solely in-frame clones and lacks some. The sample lists about 100,000 clones, about 77% seen once, with around 30% in the top ten. What was sequenced was peripheral blood. These receptors were collected from a man between 70 and 80 years old with active or convalescent COVID-19.

The chain combines TRBV5-5 with TRBJ2-3, with 9 bases aligning to TRBD2. J lost 2 bases, V lost 7 bases, and 2 bases had no gene match. The germline V gene has CDR1 SGHKS and CDR2 YYEKEE (reference sequence). This CDR3 is 13 amino acids long. The DNA of the CDR3 is TGTGCCAGCCGCGGGGGGGACACAGATACGCAGTATTTT. Translated: CASRGGDTDTQYF.

This clone was counted once. The chain uses TRBV24-1 and TRBJ1-2, with 7 nucleotides matching TRBD1. Germline V gene lookup returns CDR1 KGHDR and CDR2 SFDVKD. The CDR3 has 13 amino acids. J gave up 7 bases and V 9 bases, and 10 bases lay outside the gene matches. The CDR3 reads CATQRRAGGGYTF. As DNA, the CDR3 is TGTGCCACCCAAAGACGGGCAGGGGGTGGCTACACCTTC.

The genes are TRBV7-2 and TRBJ2-1, with D unresolved. The CDR3 length is 11 residues. Trimming removed 2 bases from V and 8 bases from J, with 4 bases in between. Germline V CDR1 and CDR2: SGHTA, FQGNSA. CDR3 bases: TGTGCCAGCAGCTTATACTATGAGCAGTTCTTC. Residues: CASSLYYEQFF.

The count of this clone is one. This chain connects TRBV11-2 to TRBJ2-5; the D gene is possibly TRBD2 (5 bases). Germline V gene data show CDR1 as SGHAT and CDR2 as FQNNGV. V gave up 5 bases and J gave up 4 bases, with 14 bases separating them. The CDR3 runs 14 residues. This chain's CDR3 is CASSMRGGSETQYF. CDR3 DNA sequence: TGTGCCAGCAGCATGAGAGGAGGATCAGAGACCCAGTACTTC.

The V and J genes are TRBV7-2 and TRBJ1-2, with 8 bases matching TRBD1. Germline V gene lookup returns CDR1 SGHTA and CDR2 FQGNSA. CDR3 length: 13 amino acids. V was clipped by 3 bases and J by 6 bases; unmatched bases: 3. As DNA, the CDR3 is TGTGCCAGCAGCTTCGGACAGGGCGATGGCTACACCTTC. It specifies CASSFGQGDGYTF. The variable domain in full, with the rest retrieved from reference TRBV7-2 and TRBJ1-2, is GAGVSQSPSNKVTEKGKDVELRCDPISGHTALYWYRQSLGQGLEFLIYFQGNSAPDKSGLPSDRFSAERTGGSVSTLTIQRTQQEDSAVYLCASSFGQGDGYTFGSGTRLTVV.

This chain joins TRBV15 and TRBJ2-1; no clear D. The CDR3 length is 16 residues. The V gene lost 0 bases and the J gene lost 0 bases, with 9 bases spanning the gap. Per germline, CDR1 LNHNV and CDR2 YYDKDF (reference sequence). For the CDR3, the DNA is TGTGCCACCAGCAGAGATGGGCAGTACTCCTACAATGAGCAGTTCTTC. It translates to CATSRDGQYSYNEQFF. The full variable domain, completed using reference TRBV15 and TRBJ2-1, is DAMVIQNPRYQVTQFGKPVTLSCSQTLNHNVMYWYQQKSSQAPKLLFHYYDKDFNNEADTPDNFQSRRPNTSFCFLDIRSPGLGDTAMYLCATSRDGQYSYNEQFFGPGTRLTVL.

The chain joins TRBV18 to TRBJ1-1; 7 nucleotides match TRBD1. Germline CDR1 and CDR2: KGHSH and LQKENI. CDR3 length: 15 amino acids. The V gene end was trimmed by 3 bases and the J gene end by 1 base; junction bases not matched to a gene: 5. The CDR3 sequence: CASSPQGQPNTEAFF. In nucleotides, the CDR3 is TGTGCCAGCTCACCCCAGGGACAGCCGAACACTGAAGCTTTCTTT. The full variable domain, rest sourced from reference TRBV18 and TRBJ1-1, is NAGVMQNPRHLVRRRGQEARLRCSPMKGHSHVYWYRQLPEEGLKFMVYLQKENIIDESGMPKERFSAEFPKEGPSILRIQQVVRGDSAAYFCASSPQGQPNTEAFFGQGTRLTVV.

The J gene is TRBJ2-7, the V gene TRBV28; D not certain. Trimming took 2 bases from V and 0 from J, leaving 8 bases between them. The CDR3 sequence is 14 residues long. Germline V gene lookup returns CDR1 MDHEN and CDR2 SYDVKM. The CDR3 nucleotides are TGTGCCAGCAGTTTAACGACACCCTCCTACGAGCAGTACTTC. Translating gives CASSLTTPSYEQYF.

The chain combines TRBV18 with TRBJ1-1; maybe TRBD1 (6 bases). The CDR3 totals 13 residues. The V gene's germline CDR1 is KGHSH and CDR2 LQKENI. Trimming pared 1 base from V and 8 bases from J, leaving 11 bases between. CDR3 bases: TGTGCCAGCTCACCACACATGGGACAAGAAGCTTTCTTT. Its protein product is CASSPHMGQEAFF.

This clone has just a few counts. The chain joins TRBV7-2 to TRBJ1-2; D is ambiguous. V was clipped by 1 base and J by 4 bases, with 7 bases between them. In germline, CDR1 is SGHTA, CDR2 FQGNSA. The CDR3 is made up of 13 amino acids. This CDR3 is CASSLESLYGYTF. The CDR3 region has the DNA TGTGCCAGCAGCTTAGAAAGCCTCTATGGCTACACCTTC. The complete variable domain, with remaining parts taken from reference TRBV7-2 and TRBJ1-2, reads GAGVSQSPSNKVTEKGKDVELRCDPISGHTALYWYRQSLGQGLEFLIYFQGNSAPDKSGLPSDRFSAERTGGSVSTLTIQRTQQEDSAVYLCASSLESLYGYTFGSGTRLTVV.

This clone appeared once. The CDR3 loop reads CASSSQGGSYNEQFF. For the CDR3, the DNA is TGTGCCAGCAGTTCTCAGGGGGGCTCCTACAATGAGCAGTTCTTC. The chain uses TRBV27 and TRBJ2-1, with D perhaps TRBD1 (7 bases). CDR3 length: 15 amino acids. V lost 4 bases to trimming and J lost 0 bases, with 10 bases between them. Germline V gene data show CDR1 as MNHEY and CDR2 as SMNVEV (reference sequence).

CDR3: CASSQGAWAEAFF. The CDR3, as DNA: TGTGCCAGCAGCCAGGGGGCATGGGCTGAAGCTTTCTTT. J is TRBJ1-1 and V is TRBV14; D might be TRBD1 (6 bases). The V end was cut by 3 bases, the J end by 6 bases, with 11 bases between. Germline values: CDR1 SGHDN, CDR2 FVKESK. This CDR3 is 13 amino acids long. The complete variable domain, with remaining parts taken from reference TRBV14 and TRBJ1-1, reads EAGVTQFPSHSVIEKGQTVTLRCDPISGHDNLYWYRRVMGKEIKFLLHFVKESKQDESGMPNNRFLAERTGGTYSTLKVQPAELEDSGVYFCASSQGAWAEAFFGQGTRLTVV.

V usage is TRBV24-1 and J usage is TRBJ2-5, with TRBD1 matching 9 bases. There are 14 residues in the CDR3. V lost 3 bases and J lost 4; bases outside the gene matches: 2. Germline assignment: CDR1 KGHDR and CDR2 SFDVKD. CDR3 coding DNA: TGTGCCACCAGTGATCCGGGACAGGGAGAGACCCAGTACTTC. The encoded protein is CATSDPGQGETQYF.

This chain connects TRBV5-6 to TRBJ2-7; the match to TRBD1 covers 7 bases. Losses at the gene ends were 0 bases for V and 6 bases for J; bases not matched to a gene: 9. This CDR3 region has 15 residues. Germline-derived CDR1 and CDR2 are SGHDT and YYEEEE. CDR3 nucleotides: TGTGCCAGCAGCTTGGAGTGGGTCAGGGGGTCCGAGCAGTACTTC. Protein: CASSLEWVRGSEQYF.

V is TRBV12-3 or TRBV12-4 and J is TRBJ2-1, with D unclear. Trimming stripped 7 bases from V and 13 bases from J, with 14 bases between. The CDR3 sequence is 11 residues long. Here the CDR3 reads CASTSMGAQFF. The CDR3 DNA reads TGTGCCAGCACCAGCATGGGCGCACAGTTCTTC.